These 21 T cell receptor beta chains originate from one sample sequenced in a study of CXCR3-negative and CXCR3-positive naive CD8 T cells. TRB cDNA was prepared as libraries by UMI-labeled 5' RACE. For each CDR3 protein, TCRdb gives one entry from its re-call of the 5' RACE reads, without DNA. In total, the table holds about 41,000 distinct CDR3 sequences. The sequencing input was memory CD8+ T cells from blood. The receptors originated from a human donor in good health. Some clones in this sample may be carry-over from other donors' samples.

CDR3 region: CSARELENEQFF. V and J are TRBV20-1 and TRBJ2-1. The CDR3 is made up of 12 amino acids. Germline lookup yields CDR1 DFQATT and CDR2 SNEGSKA (reference sequence).

The chain employs TRBV29-1 and TRBJ2-1; TCRdb's D call of TRBD1 is untestable without DNA. Looked up from germline, CDR1 is SQVTM and CDR2 is ANQGSEA. This CDR3 spans 15 amino acids. This chain's CDR3 is CSVEDEGTAYNEQFF.

V is TRBV10-3 and J is TRBJ1-1. There are 14 residues in the CDR3. Germline V gene lookup returns CDR1 ENHRY and CDR2 SYGVKD. The CDR3 spells CAISDLIPNTEAFF.

This chain joins TRBV30 and TRBJ1-2. The CDR3 runs 13 residues. CDR1 is GTSNPN and CDR2 is SVGIG in the germline V gene (reference sequence). This chain's CDR3 is CAWREKLDYGYTF.

The V and J genes are TRBV28 and TRBJ2-5; no DNA is available, so the TRBD1 call from TCRdb remains unchecked. Per germline, CDR1 MDHEN and CDR2 SYDVKM. The CDR3 contains 12 residues. This chain's CDR3 is CASRRRERAQYF.

J is TRBJ1-1 and V is TRBV4-1. This CDR3 is built from 15 residues. Germline CDR1 is MGHRA and CDR2 is YSYEKL. CDR3 in amino acids: CASSQAALSNTEAFF.

V gene TRBV20-1 combines with J gene TRBJ2-7; TCRdb calls TRBD2, which cannot be checked without DNA. The CDR3 covers 15 residues. The germline CDR1 and CDR2 sequences are DFQATT and SNEGSKA (reference sequence). CDR3 region: CSARDISGDSYEQYF.

This chain links TRBV28 with TRBJ2-2; TCRdb indicates TRBD1, and absent DNA this call remains unverified. This CDR3 is 15 amino acids long. Looked up from germline, CDR1 is MDHEN and CDR2 is SYDVKM. The CDR3 protein is CASSLLGVWSGELFF. Based on the CDR3 plus reference TRBV28 and TRBJ2-2, the full variable domain is DVKVTQSSRYLVKRTGEKVFLECVQDMDHENMFWYRQDPGLGLRLIYFSYDVKMKEKGDIPEGYSVSREKKERFSLILESASTNQTSMYLCASSLLGVWSGELFFGEGSRLTVL.

The chain carries TRBV19 and TRBJ2-7; TCRdb calls TRBD2, which cannot be checked without DNA. The CDR3 length is 13 residues. Germline V CDR1 and CDR2: LNHDA, SQIVND (reference sequence). The CDR3 loop reads CASAAGGGLEQYF.

CDR3 protein: CSAGQGAGEQYF. The V and J genes are TRBV29-1 and TRBJ2-7; there is no DNA to check the TCRdb D call of TRBD1. CDR1 is SQVTM and CDR2 is ANQGSEA in the germline V gene. The CDR3 loop spans 12 amino acids.

The rearrangement uses TRBV6-5 and TRBJ1-1; TCRdb gives TRBD1 as the D gene, but with no DNA this cannot be confirmed. The CDR3 sequence is 13 residues long. CDR1 is MNHEY, CDR2 SVGAGI, per germline. This CDR3 is CASRTGMNTEAFF.

This chain joins TRBV29-1 and TRBJ1-1. Per germline, CDR1 SQVTM and CDR2 ANQGSEA. There are 12 residues in the CDR3. This CDR3 reads CSVEEGNTEAFF.

The chain is built from TRBV6-2 or TRBV6-3 and TRBJ2-7; TCRdb designates TRBD2, a call that cannot be tested without DNA. Germline values: CDR1 MNHEY, CDR2 SVGEGT. The CDR3 sequence is 15 residues long. This chain's CDR3 is CASSYGEDSSYEQYF.

The J gene is TRBJ2-5, the V gene TRBV7-9. Germline CDR1 and CDR2: SEHNR and FQNEAQ (reference sequence). CDR3 length: 12 amino acids. CDR3 sequence reads: CASSQIQETQYF.

This rearrangement joins TRBV12-3 or TRBV12-4 to TRBJ1-1. This CDR3 has 14 amino acids. The CDR3 reads CASSYQSQHTEAFF.

The chain couples TRBV27 to TRBJ2-1; no DNA is available, so the TRBD1 call from TCRdb remains unchecked. Germline V gives CDR1 MNHEY, CDR2 SMNVEV (reference sequence). The length of the CDR3 is 17 residues. CDR3 region: CASSLYPGGATYNEQFF.

V gene TRBV5-1 combines with J gene TRBJ2-2; the D gene TCRdb calls, TRBD2, cannot be checked with no DNA. The germline CDR1 and CDR2 sequences are SGHRS and YFSETQ. The CDR3 is made up of 17 amino acids. The CDR3 sequence is CASSLELAGANTGELFF.

The chain uses TRBV6-2 or TRBV6-3 and TRBJ2-7; the TRBD1 assignment by TCRdb is unverifiable without DNA. This CDR3 has 12 residues. Germline V gives CDR1 MNHEY, CDR2 SVGEGT. The CDR3 loop is CASTYGGTEQYF.

The chain employs TRBV7-9 and TRBJ2-3; with no DNA, the TCRdb D assignment of TRBD2 cannot be verified. This CDR3 has 15 amino acids. The germline V gene has CDR1 SEHNR and CDR2 FQNEAQ (reference sequence). CDR3 loop: CASSPIWRESDTQYF.

The chain joins TRBV12-3 or TRBV12-4 to TRBJ2-4; TCRdb's D gene call, TRBD1, goes unchecked for lack of DNA. The CDR3 has 16 residues. The CDR3 reads CASSSGQGRTKNIQYF.

This rearrangement joins TRBV12-3 or TRBV12-4 to TRBJ2-7; checking the TCRdb D call of TRBD1 is not possible without DNA. There are 15 residues in the CDR3. CDR3 residues: CASSITGTGVYEQYF.